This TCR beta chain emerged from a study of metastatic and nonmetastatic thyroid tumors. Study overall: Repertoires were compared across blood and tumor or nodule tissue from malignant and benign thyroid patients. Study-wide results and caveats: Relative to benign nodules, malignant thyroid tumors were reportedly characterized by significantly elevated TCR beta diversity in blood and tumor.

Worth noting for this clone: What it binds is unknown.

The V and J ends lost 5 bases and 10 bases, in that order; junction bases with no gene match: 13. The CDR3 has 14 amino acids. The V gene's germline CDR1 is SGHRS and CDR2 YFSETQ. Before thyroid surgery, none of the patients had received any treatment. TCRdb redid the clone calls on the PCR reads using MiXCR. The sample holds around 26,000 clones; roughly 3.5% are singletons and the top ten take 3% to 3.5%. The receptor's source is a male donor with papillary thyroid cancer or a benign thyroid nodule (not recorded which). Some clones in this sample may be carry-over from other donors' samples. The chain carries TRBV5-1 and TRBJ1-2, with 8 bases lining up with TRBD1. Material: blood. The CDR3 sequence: CASSSRAQGALYTF. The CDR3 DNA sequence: TGCGCCAGCAGTTCACGGGCCCAGGGGGCCCTCTACACCTTC.